The source of this TCR beta chain is a study of T cell responses to AZD1222 COVID-19 vaccine. Whole-study context: Second-dose recipients at about 4 or about 12 weeks were treated as one pooled group.

Assay: immunoSEQ multiplex PCR; the TCRdb copy retains only in-frame clones and omits some. Here the sample spans 80,000 or so clones, roughly 80% being singletons. The CDR3 covers 15 residues. Trimming left V 1 base short and J 5 bases short, with 12 bases between. The germline V gene encodes CDR1 LNHDA and CDR2 SQIVND (reference sequence). Points from the study as a whole: Vaccine-associated CD4 TCRs spanned spike, dominant at 160-218 and 743-854. The donor cohort was predominantly white British with a female majority, and clonal diversity may have been underestimated.

As regards this clone: Its cognate antigen is unknown.

V usage is TRBV19 and J usage is TRBJ2-1; TRBD2 is a possible D gene (6 bases). The clonotype was recovered from an adult in good health. Material: peripheral blood, obtained on day 0 of AZD1222 vaccination. In DNA, the CDR3 is TGTGCCAGTAGTATAGTAGGCGGGAAAGACAATGAGCAGTTCTTC. As protein: CASSIVGGKDNEQFF.